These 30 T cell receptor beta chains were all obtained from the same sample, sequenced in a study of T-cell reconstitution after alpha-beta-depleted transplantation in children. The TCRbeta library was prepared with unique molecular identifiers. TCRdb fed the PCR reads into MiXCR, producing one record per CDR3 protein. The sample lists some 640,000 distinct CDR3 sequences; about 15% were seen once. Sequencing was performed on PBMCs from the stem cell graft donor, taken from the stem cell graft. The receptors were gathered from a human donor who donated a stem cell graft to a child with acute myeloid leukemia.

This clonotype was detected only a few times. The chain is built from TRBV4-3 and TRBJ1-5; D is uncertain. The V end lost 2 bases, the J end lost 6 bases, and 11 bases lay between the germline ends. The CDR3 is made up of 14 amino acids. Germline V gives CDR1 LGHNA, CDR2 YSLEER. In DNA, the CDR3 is TGCGCCAGCAGCCAAAGGACTGTTCCTCAGCCCCAGCATTTT. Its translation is CASSQRTVPQPQHF.

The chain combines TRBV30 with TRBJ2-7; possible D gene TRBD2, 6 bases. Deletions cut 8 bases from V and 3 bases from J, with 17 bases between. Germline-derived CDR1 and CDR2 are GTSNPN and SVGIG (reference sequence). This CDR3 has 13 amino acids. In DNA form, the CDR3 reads TGTGCCCTTATGCGGGACGGAGTCTACGAGCAGTACTTC. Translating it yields CALMRDGVYEQYF.

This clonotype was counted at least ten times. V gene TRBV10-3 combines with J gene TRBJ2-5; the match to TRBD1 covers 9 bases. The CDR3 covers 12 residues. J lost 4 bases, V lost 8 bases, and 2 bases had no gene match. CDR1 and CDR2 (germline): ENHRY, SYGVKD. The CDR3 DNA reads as TGTGCCATCGGACAGGGGCGAGAGACCCAGTACTTC. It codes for CAIGQGRETQYF.

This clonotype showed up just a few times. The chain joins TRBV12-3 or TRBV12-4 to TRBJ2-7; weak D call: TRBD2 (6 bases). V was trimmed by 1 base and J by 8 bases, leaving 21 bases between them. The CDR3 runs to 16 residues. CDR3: CASSLGGVGTPFQQYF. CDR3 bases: TGTGCCAGCAGTTTAGGCGGGGTTGGGACCCCTTTTCAGCAGTACTTC.

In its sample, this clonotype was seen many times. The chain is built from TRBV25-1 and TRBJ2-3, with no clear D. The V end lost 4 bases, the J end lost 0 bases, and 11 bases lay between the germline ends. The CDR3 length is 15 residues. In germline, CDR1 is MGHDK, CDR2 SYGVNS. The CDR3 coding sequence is TGTGCCAGCAGTGTTGGAGTTTGGAGCACAGATACGCAGTATTTT. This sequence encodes CASSVGVWSTDTQYF.

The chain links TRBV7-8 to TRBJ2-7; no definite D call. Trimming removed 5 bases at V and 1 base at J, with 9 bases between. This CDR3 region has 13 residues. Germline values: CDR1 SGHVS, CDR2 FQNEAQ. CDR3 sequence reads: CASSHLVSYEQYF. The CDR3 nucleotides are TGTGCCAGCAGCCATCTTGTATCCTACGAGCAGTACTTC.

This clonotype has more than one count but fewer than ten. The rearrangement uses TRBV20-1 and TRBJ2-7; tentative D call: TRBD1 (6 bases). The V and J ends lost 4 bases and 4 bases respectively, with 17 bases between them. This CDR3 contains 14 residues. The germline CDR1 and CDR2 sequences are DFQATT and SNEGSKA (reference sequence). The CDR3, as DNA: TGCAGTGCTACCTCCGGGACAACAATTTACGAGCAGTACTTC. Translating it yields CSATSGTTIYEQYF.

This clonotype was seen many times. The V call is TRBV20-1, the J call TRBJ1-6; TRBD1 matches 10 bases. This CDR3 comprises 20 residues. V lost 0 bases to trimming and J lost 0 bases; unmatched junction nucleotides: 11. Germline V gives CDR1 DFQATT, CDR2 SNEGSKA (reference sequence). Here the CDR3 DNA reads TGCAGTGCTAGAGATCCGTTCGGACAGGGGGGAGGCTCCTATAATTCACCCCTCCACTTT. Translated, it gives CSARDPFGQGGGSYNSPLHF.

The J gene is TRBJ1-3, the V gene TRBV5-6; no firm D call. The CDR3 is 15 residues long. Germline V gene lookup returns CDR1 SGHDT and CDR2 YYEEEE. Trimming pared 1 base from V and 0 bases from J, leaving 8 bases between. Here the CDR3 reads CASSLKVPSGNTIYF. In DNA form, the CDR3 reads TGTGCCAGCAGCTTGAAAGTTCCCTCTGGAAACACCATATATTTT.

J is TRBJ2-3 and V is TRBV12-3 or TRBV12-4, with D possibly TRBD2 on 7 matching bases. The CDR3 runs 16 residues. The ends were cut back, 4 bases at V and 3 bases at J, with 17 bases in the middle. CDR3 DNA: TGTGCCAGCAGTTATTTCGGGGGGCAGATGACAGATACGCAGTATTTT. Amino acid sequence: CASSYFGGQMTDTQYF.

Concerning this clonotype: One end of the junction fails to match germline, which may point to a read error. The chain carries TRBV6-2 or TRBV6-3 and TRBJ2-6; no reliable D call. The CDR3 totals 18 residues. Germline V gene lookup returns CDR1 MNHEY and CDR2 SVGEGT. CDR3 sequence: CASSEGRISISAANVLTF. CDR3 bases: TGTGCCAGCAGCGAAGGTAGGATCTCGATCTCTGCGGCCAACGTCCTGACTTTC.

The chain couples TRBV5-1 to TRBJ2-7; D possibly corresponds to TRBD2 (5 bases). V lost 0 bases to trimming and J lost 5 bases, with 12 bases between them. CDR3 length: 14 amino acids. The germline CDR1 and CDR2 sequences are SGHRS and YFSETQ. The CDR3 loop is CASSLGGWLDEQYV. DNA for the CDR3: TGCGCCAGCAGCTTGGGCGGGTGGTTGGACGAGCAGTACGTC.

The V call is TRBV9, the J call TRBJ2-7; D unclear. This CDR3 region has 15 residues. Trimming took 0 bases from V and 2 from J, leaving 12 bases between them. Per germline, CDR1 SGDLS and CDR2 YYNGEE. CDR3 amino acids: CASSVGGAAAYEQYF. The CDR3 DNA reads TGTGCCAGCAGCGTAGGGGGTGCGGCGGCCTACGAGCAGTACTTC.

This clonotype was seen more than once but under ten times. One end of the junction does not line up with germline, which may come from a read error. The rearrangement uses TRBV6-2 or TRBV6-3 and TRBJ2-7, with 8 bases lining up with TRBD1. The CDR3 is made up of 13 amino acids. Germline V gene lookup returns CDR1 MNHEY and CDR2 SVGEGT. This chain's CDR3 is CASTRDPDRVMNF. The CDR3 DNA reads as TGTGCCAGCACCCGAGACCCGGACAGGGTGATGAACTTC.

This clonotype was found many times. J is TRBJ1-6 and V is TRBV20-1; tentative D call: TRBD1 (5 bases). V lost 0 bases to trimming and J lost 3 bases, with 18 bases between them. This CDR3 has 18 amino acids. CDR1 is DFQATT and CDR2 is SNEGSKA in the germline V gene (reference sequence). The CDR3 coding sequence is TGCAGTGCTAGAGACTCCCGAACAGGCCAGAGCTATAATTCACCCCTCCACTTT. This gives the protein CSARDSRTGQSYNSPLHF.

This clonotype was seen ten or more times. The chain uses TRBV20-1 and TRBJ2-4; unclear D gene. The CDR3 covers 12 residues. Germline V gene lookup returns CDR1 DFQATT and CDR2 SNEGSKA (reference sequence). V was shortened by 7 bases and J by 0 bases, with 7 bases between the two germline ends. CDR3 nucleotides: TGCAGTGTTTCCTTAGCCAAAAACATTCAGTACTTC. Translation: CSVSLAKNIQYF.

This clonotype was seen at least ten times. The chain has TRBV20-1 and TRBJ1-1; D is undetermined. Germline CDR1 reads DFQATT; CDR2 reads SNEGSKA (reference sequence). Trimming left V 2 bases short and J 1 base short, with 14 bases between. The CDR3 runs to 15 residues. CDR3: CSARYYSTSNTEAFF. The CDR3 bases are TGCAGTGCTAGATATTACAGCACTTCGAACACTGAAGCTTTCTTT.

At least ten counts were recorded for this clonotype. As DNA, the CDR3 is TGTGCCAGCAGCCTTGGTAGGGCTATGGAGACCCAGTACTTC. As protein: CASSLGRAMETQYF. The chain uses TRBV5-4 and TRBJ2-5; D is unresolved. CDR1 is SGHNT and CDR2 is YYREEE in the germline V gene (reference sequence). The V gene lost 4 bases and the J gene lost 5 bases, with 15 bases spanning the gap. There are 14 residues in the CDR3.

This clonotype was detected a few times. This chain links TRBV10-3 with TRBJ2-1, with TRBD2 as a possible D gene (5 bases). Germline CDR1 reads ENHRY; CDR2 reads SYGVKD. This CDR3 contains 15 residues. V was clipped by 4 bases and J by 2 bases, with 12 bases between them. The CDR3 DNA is TGTGCCATCAGTGGGGAAGGGAGAGCCTACAATGAGCAGTTCTTC. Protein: CAISGEGRAYNEQFF.

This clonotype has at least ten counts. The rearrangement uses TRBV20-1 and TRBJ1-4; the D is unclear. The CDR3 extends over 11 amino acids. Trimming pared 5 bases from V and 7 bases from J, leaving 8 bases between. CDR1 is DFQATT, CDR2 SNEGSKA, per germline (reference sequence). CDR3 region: CSASRTEKLFF. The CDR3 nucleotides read TGCAGTGCTTCCCGGACTGAAAAACTGTTTTTT.

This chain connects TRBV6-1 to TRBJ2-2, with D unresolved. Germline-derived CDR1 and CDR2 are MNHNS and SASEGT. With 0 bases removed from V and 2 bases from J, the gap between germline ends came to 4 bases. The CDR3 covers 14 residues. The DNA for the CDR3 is TGTGCCAGCAGTGAAGCGATAAACACCGGGGAGCTGTTTTTT. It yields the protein CASSEAINTGELFF.

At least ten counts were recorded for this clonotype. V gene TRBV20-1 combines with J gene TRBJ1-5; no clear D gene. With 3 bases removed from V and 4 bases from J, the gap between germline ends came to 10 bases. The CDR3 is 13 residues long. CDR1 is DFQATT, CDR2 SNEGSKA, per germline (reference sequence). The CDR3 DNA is TGCAGTGCTAGGGACGGAGAAAATCAGCCCCAGCATTTT. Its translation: CSARDGENQPQHF.

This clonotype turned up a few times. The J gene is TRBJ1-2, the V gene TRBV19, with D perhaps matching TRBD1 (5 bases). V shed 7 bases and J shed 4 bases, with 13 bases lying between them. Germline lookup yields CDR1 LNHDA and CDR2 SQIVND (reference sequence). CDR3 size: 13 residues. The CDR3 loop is CASTITGTYGYTF. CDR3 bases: TGTGCCAGTACCATAACCGGGACCTATGGCTACACCTTC.

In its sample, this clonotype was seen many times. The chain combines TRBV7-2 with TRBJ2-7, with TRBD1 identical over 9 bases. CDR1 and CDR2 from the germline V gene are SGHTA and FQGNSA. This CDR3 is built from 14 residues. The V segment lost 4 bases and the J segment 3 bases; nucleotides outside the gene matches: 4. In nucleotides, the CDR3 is TGTGCCAGCAGCTCCCGGGACAGGGACTACGAGCAGTACTTC. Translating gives CASSSRDRDYEQYF.

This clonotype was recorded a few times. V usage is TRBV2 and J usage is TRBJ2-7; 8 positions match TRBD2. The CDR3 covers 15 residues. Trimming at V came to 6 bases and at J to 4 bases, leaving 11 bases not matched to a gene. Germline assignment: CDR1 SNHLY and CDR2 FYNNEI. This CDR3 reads CASRDSAGAGYEQYF. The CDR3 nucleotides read TGTGCCAGCAGGGACTCAGCGGGGGCCGGGTACGAGCAGTACTTC.

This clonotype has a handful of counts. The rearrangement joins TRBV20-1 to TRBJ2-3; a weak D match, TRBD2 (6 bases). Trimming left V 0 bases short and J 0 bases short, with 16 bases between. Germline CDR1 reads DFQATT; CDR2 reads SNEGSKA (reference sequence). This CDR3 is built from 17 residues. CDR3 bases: TGCAGTGCTAGAGAGTGGGGAGGCCCCTCTAGCACAGATACGCAGTATTTT. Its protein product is CSAREWGGPSSTDTQYF.

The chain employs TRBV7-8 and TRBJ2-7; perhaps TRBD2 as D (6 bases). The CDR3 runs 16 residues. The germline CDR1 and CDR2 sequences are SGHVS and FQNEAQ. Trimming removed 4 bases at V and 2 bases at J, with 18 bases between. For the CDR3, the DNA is TGTGCCAGCAGCTCCCCGGGACTCCGAAAAACCTACGAGCAGTACGTC. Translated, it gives CASSSPGLRKTYEQYV.

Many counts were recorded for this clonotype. CDR3 in amino acids: CSAELAGGAYNEQFF. The CDR3 DNA sequence: TGCAGTGCTGAACTAGCGGGGGGAGCCTACAATGAGCAGTTCTTC. The chain uses TRBV20-1 and TRBJ2-1, with 12 bases lining up with TRBD2. Germline V lookup: CDR1 DFQATT, CDR2 SNEGSKA (reference sequence). CDR3 length: 15 amino acids. V trimming: 5 bases; J trimming: 2 bases; junction bases outside the gene matches: 4.

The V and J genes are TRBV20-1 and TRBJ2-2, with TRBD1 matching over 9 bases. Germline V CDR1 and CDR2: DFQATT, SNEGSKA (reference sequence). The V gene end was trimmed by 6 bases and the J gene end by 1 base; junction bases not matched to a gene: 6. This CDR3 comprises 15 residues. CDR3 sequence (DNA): TGCAGTGCCAGGCCGGGACAGGGGAACACCGGGGAGCTGTTTTTT. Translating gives CSARPGQGNTGELFF.

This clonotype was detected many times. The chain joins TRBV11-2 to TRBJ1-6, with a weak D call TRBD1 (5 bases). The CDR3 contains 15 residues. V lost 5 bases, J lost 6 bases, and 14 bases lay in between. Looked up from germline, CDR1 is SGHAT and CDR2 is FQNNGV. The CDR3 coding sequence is TGTGCCAGCAGCCGCCGGGGCGAGCCTAATTCACCCCTCCACTTT. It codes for CASSRRGEPNSPLHF.